A single T cell receptor (beta chain) is shown here with its context. Its antigen has not been determined. One base away there is no much larger clone; base qualities are not given. The immunoSEQ Assay, a bias-controlled multiplex PCR, was used to amplify TCRbeta CDR3 regions from genomic DNA. The paper's processing steps were these. Within the assay, amplification of reference gene primers was used to estimate how many nucleated cells each sample contained. To quantify the absolute abundance of each unique TCRbeta CDR3 rearrangement, sequence reads were collapsed and filtered. For each sample, productive Simpson clonality was calculated as the square root of Simpson's diversity index over productive rearrangements. TCRdb limited this immuneACCESS table to in-frame rearrangements with V and J called. A share of clones is missing; checked studies link under half to unresolved V genes, and the rest is unexplained. D and trimming were read from the DNA, whereas the V and J calls and clone size are those reported in that table. In this sample the table shows under 150,000 clones, 75% to 90% of which occur a single time. Jointly, the top ten make up around 4.7% of the sample.

Each collaborating institution followed its own protocols to collect whole blood in K2EDTA tubes. Collaborator samples were shipped for TCRbeta analysis as frozen whole blood, isolated PBMCs, or DNA extracted from either sample type. These data originate in a study of blood T cell repertoires in COVID-19 (dated by TCRdb to about 2020). For the study in its entirety: The collaborator samples originated in the United States, Italy and Spain and spanned the acute and convalescent phases of COVID-19. A de-identified subject ID, COVID-19 status, age in years and sex were almost always included in the sample metadata. A freely available public database, intended as a resource for researchers studying the immune response to SARS-CoV-2, is where the repertoires were released. The samples were drawn from two sources: the first 160 participants of the ongoing ImmuneRACE study, and about 1,300 subjects contributed by 6 global collaborators. The material from the prospective study consisted of cDNA or gDNA derived from T cells, B-cell-depleted T cells, or PBMCs. Where HLA class I and class II types were available, the types were taken from metadata supplied by the sample provider, not from assay-based typing. Deeply sampled blood TCRbeta repertoires from subjects exposed to, actively infected with, or recovered from COVID-19 were included in the dataset.

The CDR3 measures 16 amino acids from cysteine to phenylalanine. Only the CDR3 part of the read is kept: 48 bases, read in frame from the first base. V is shortened by 3 bases, J by 8 bases, and the region joining them spans 20 bases. CDR1 and CDR2 are read off the germline V gene as SGHTA and FQGTGA. Beyond this particular receptor, the publication reports: The amount of clinical and demographic metadata varied by source and participant and was provided uncurated.

This TCR was recovered from a human donor in a cohort sampled during active COVID-19. The source material was peripheral blood. The sequence links TRBV7-3 to TRBJ2-1; a weak D assignment points to TRBD2 (6 bases agree). DNA sequence: TGTGCCAGCAGCTTTTCGGCTGCACTCTCGGGAGATGAGCAGTTCTTC. The encoded protein is CASSFSAALSGDEQFF.